One sample yielded the 13 T cell receptor beta chains listed below, sequenced in a study of shared clonotypes between healthy human individuals. Naive CD8 isolation took CD45RO-negative cells positively selected for CCR7 and excluded terminally differentiated effector memory CD45RA+ cells. Libraries were prepared by immunoSEQ multiplex PCR; TCRdb keeps only in-frame clonotypes and omits some of them. The sample records roughly 2,000,000 clones, about 94% being singletons. Sequencing input: naive CD8+ T cells from PBMCs. The receptor set was obtained from a man younger than 35 in good health. Some clones in this sample may be carry-over from other donors' samples.

J is TRBJ1-1 and V is TRBV29-1, with 7 bases identical to TRBD1. Germline V lookup: CDR1 SQVTM, CDR2 ANQGSEA. J lost 7 bases, V lost 8 bases, and 7 bases had no gene match. CDR3 length: 11 amino acids. The CDR3 sequence is CSTRTGGEAFF. The CDR3 bases are TGCAGCACACGGACAGGAGGTGAAGCTTTCTTT.

The rearrangement links TRBV28 to TRBJ1-2, with 9 nucleotides matching TRBD1. V lost 3 bases, J lost 8 bases, and 7 bases stayed unmatched. The CDR3 has 14 residues. Germline V lookup: CDR1 MDHEN, CDR2 SYDVKM. The CDR3 protein is CASSLPGQGDGYTF. DNA for the CDR3: TGTGCCAGCAGTTTGCCGGGACAGGGTGACGGCTACACCTTC.

The chain combines TRBV29-1 with TRBJ2-2; no clear D gene. The germline V and J ends were trimmed by 5 bases and 7 bases, with 11 bases remaining between them. The CDR3 is 12 residues long. CDR1 SQVTM and CDR2 ANQGSEA come from the germline V gene. The CDR3 region is CSVIRVDGELFF. CDR3 in DNA: TGCAGCGTTATACGCGTCGACGGGGAGCTGTTTTTT.

This chain uses TRBV7-7 with TRBJ2-2; 9 bases map to TRBD1. V shed 0 bases, J shed 0 bases, and the junction held 2 bases outside the gene matches. CDR1 and CDR2 from the germline V gene are SSHAT and FNYEAQ (reference sequence). This CDR3 comprises 17 residues. CDR3 coding DNA: TGTGCCAGCAGCTTAGCGGGGGACAGGGCGAACACCGGGGAGCTGTTTTTT. As protein: CASSLAGDRANTGELFF. The full variable domain, in which reference TRBV7-7 and TRBJ2-2 provide the parts outside the CDR3, is GAGVSQSPRYKVTKRGQDVTLRCDPISSHATLYWYQQALGQGPEFLTYFNYEAQPDKSGLPSDRFSAERPEGSISTLTIQRTEQRDSAMYRCASSLAGDRANTGELFFGEGSRLTVL.

The genes are TRBV4-2 and TRBJ2-3; 8 bases are shared with TRBD2. Germline V lookup: CDR1 LGHNA, CDR2 YNFKEQ. The length of the CDR3 is 16 residues. The trim removed 3 bases at V and 7 bases at J, leaving 12 bases unmatched. The CDR3 sequence: CASSQEGWLAGHTQYF. The CDR3 nucleotides read TGTGCCAGCAGCCAGGAGGGTTGGCTAGCGGGTCATACGCAGTATTTT.

This clone was counted between two and nine times. The chain combines TRBV4-1 with TRBJ1-1; D is perhaps TRBD1 (6 bases). This CDR3 contains 16 residues. CDR1 is MGHRA and CDR2 is YSYEKL in the germline V gene. V was clipped by 6 bases and J by 0 bases, with 17 bases between them. The CDR3 reads CASRAGAGLVNTEAFF. The CDR3 nucleotides read TGCGCCAGCAGGGCAGGGGCCGGGTTGGTGAACACTGAAGCTTTCTTT.

The chain joins TRBV7-9 to TRBJ1-4; no definite D call. Trimming took off 5 bases at V and 12 bases at J, with 16 bases between the two ends. Germline V gene lookup returns CDR1 SEHNR and CDR2 FQNEAQ (reference sequence). CDR3 length: 13 amino acids. CDR3 protein: CASSQEGSVELFF. The CDR3 region has the DNA TGTGCCAGCAGCCAAGAGGGCAGCGTGGAACTGTTTTTT.

The chain joins TRBV15 to TRBJ2-5; D unresolved. Germline CDR1 LNHNV, CDR2 YYDKDF (reference sequence). Trimming took 0 bases from V and 1 from J, leaving 3 bases between them. This CDR3 has 13 residues. In DNA form, the CDR3 reads TGTGCCACCAGCAGAGAACCCCAAGAGACCCAGTACTTC. Translating it yields CATSREPQETQYF.

DNA for the CDR3: TGTGCCAGCTCACCACCTAACTTGGTGACAGGGGGTGGCTACACCTTC. Encoded protein: CASSPPNLVTGGGYTF. The chain is built from TRBV18 and TRBJ1-2; TRBD1 agrees at 9 bases. The ends lost 0 bases at V and 7 bases at J; junction bases unmatched: 9. Germline V gives CDR1 KGHSH, CDR2 LQKENI. The CDR3 sequence is 16 residues long.

The chain recombines TRBV9 with TRBJ2-1; 8 bases fit TRBD1. The CDR3 totals 18 residues. Germline lookup yields CDR1 SGDLS and CDR2 YYNGEE. J lost 4 bases, V lost 0 bases, and 12 bases had no gene match. Written as DNA, the CDR3 is TGTGCCAGCAGCGTAGGGGGACAGGCGGGATCCCATTACAATGAGCAGTTCTTC. Protein sequence: CASSVGGQAGSHYNEQFF. The full variable domain, completed using reference TRBV9 and TRBJ2-1, is DSGVTQTPKHLITATGQRVTLRCSPRSGDLSVYWYQQSLDQGLQFLIQYYNGEERAKGNILERFSAQQFPDLHSELNLSSLELGDSALYFCASSVGGQAGSHYNEQFFGPGTRLTVL.

The rearrangement links TRBV30 to TRBJ1-6; a weak D match, TRBD1 (6 bases). With 3 bases removed from V and 10 bases from J, the gap between germline ends came to 19 bases. The CDR3 has 15 residues. Germline CDR1 and CDR2: GTSNPN and SVGIG (reference sequence). The DNA of the CDR3 is TGTGCCTGGAGCCCCCTCCCGGGGGCGACCTCACCCCTCCACTTT. This gives the protein CAWSPLPGATSPLHF.

This clone was observed once. The chain combines TRBV23-1 with TRBJ1-3; TRBD1 might be the D (5 bases). TRBV23-1 is given ORF status, its function remaining uncertain. Trimming pared 4 bases from V and 3 bases from J, leaving 16 bases between. The CDR3 runs to 16 residues. The CDR3 here is CASSPRDSRDGNTIYF. The CDR3, as DNA: TGCGCCAGCAGTCCCCGGGACTCCCGGGATGGAAACACCATATATTTT.

The V and J genes are TRBV5-4 and TRBJ2-5, with 7 bases matching TRBD1. The J segment lost 2 bases and the V segment lost 3 bases, leaving 4 bases of the junction unmatched. This CDR3 is 14 amino acids long. The germline V gene has CDR1 SGHNT and CDR2 YYREEE (reference sequence). CDR3 region: CASSWRTGQETQYF. CDR3 sequence (DNA): TGTGCCAGCAGCTGGAGGACAGGACAAGAGACCCAGTACTTC.